These 24 T cell receptor beta chains were all obtained from the same sample, sequenced in a study of beta chain features in type 1 diabetes. Whole-study findings and limits: Shorter TCRB CDR3s, moderately but significantly so, marked every one of the four CD4+ subsets in Type 1 diabetes patients.

The authors reverse transcribed all of the isolated RNA, so sequencing captured expressed TCRB transcripts. The repertoire was sequenced with immunoSEQ multiplex PCR; TCRdb's copy has only in-frame clones and lacks some. The sample carries 330,000 or so clones, 10% to 15% recorded once. The antigens of these receptors remain unknown. The sample consisted of naive CD4+ T cells from blood. The receptor source for this set is a woman between 18 and 30 years old with type 1 diabetes.

J is TRBJ2-3 and V is TRBV28; perhaps TRBD1 as D (5 bases). V dropped 3 bases and J dropped 0 bases, with 10 bases sitting between them. This CDR3 has 15 residues. Germline CDR1 is MDHEN and CDR2 is SYDVKM. CDR3 sequence reads: CASSFSRESTDTQYF. CDR3 nucleotides: TGTGCCAGCAGTTTTAGCAGGGAAAGCACAGATACGCAGTATTTT.

The rearrangement uses TRBV9 and TRBJ1-5, with no clear D. V gave up 4 bases and J gave up 4 bases, with 12 bases separating them. The length of the CDR3 is 14 residues. Germline lookup yields CDR1 SGDLS and CDR2 YYNGEE. CDR3: CASSPGRANQPQHF. The CDR3 coding sequence is TGTGCCAGCAGCCCCGGGAGAGCTAATCAGCCCCAGCATTTT.

This clone has more than one count but fewer than ten. V usage is TRBV4-1 and J usage is TRBJ2-1; tentatively, D is TRBD2 (6 bases). The CDR3 length is 18 residues. Trimming took off 2 bases at V and 6 bases at J, with 23 bases between the two ends. CDR1 MGHRA and CDR2 YSYEKL come from the germline V gene. CDR3 amino acids: CASSQSFFRDLSGNEQFF. In DNA, the CDR3 is TGCGCCAGCAGCCAATCATTTTTTAGGGACTTATCTGGCAATGAGCAGTTCTTC.

The chain couples TRBV7-2 to TRBJ2-7, with D tentatively TRBD1 (5 bases). CDR3 length: 13 residues. The V gene's germline CDR1 is SGHTA and CDR2 FQGNSA. V was clipped by 3 bases and J by 6 bases, with 12 bases between them. Here the CDR3 reads CASSLRQPGEQYF. CDR3 nucleotide sequence: TGTGCCAGCAGCTTGAGACAGCCCGGCGAGCAGTACTTC.

The chain is built from TRBV27 and TRBJ1-6; TRBD1 matches 8 bases. This CDR3 has 15 residues. Trimming cost V 3 bases and J 7 bases; bases outside gene matches: 5. CDR1 MNHEY and CDR2 SMNVEV come from the germline V gene (reference sequence). The DNA of the CDR3 is TGTGCCAGCAGTTTTGGGACAGGAGCCAATTCACCCCTCCACTTT. Protein sequence: CASSFGTGANSPLHF.

This clone has a handful of counts. No DNA is shown, since the ends of the CDR3 on it are uncertain; the CDR3 is the one TCRdb lists. This sequence joins TRBV2 and TRBJ2-7; the D call TRBD1 from the table was never checked on the DNA. The CDR3 spans 14 residues, counting both ends. Germline loops: CDR1 SNHLY, CDR2 FYNNEI. CDR3: CASSFTSVGSEQYF.

This clone was observed a handful of times. This sequence joins TRBV2 and TRBJ1-5; 9 bases are shared with TRBD1. The germline CDR1 and CDR2 sequences are SNHLY and FYNNEI. The CDR3 is made up of 15 amino acids. V lost 3 bases to trimming and J lost 2 bases; unmatched junction nucleotides: 2. The chain's CDR3 is CASSERTGGNQPQHF. The CDR3 DNA reads TGTGCCAGCAGTGAGCGGACAGGGGGCAATCAGCCCCAGCATTTT.

The chain employs TRBV5-4 and TRBJ1-2, with 7 positions matching TRBD1. The CDR3 consists of 13 residues. V gave up 5 bases and J gave up 2 bases; unmatched junction bases: 3. CDR1 is SGHNT and CDR2 is YYREEE in the germline V gene (reference sequence). CDR3 coding DNA: TGTGCCAGCAGTTTACAGGGGAACTATGGCTACACCTTC. The encoded protein is CASSLQGNYGYTF.

The genes are TRBV5-1 and TRBJ1-1; 9 bases are a match to TRBD1. CDR1 is SGHRS and CDR2 is YFSETQ in the germline V gene. The V segment lost 4 bases and the J segment 10 bases; nucleotides outside the gene matches: 5. The CDR3 consists of 12 residues. As DNA, the CDR3 is TGCGCCAGCAGCCTTGACAGGGGGATAGCTTTCTTT. Encoded protein: CASSLDRGIAFF. Full variable domain (remainder filled in from reference TRBV5-1 and TRBJ1-1): KAGVTQTPRYLIKTRGQQVTLSCSPISGHRSVSWYQQTPGQGLQFLFEYFSETQRNKGNFPGRFSGRQFSNSRSEMNVSTLELGDSALYLCASSLDRGIAFFGQGTRLTVV.

This clone was seen a few times. The chain employs TRBV30 and TRBJ1-2, with D unresolved. The CDR3 runs 10 residues. The germline CDR1 and CDR2 sequences are GTSNPN and SVGIG (reference sequence). Trimming shortened V by 7 bases and J by 8 bases, and 11 bases separated the two germline ends. CDR3 sequence reads: CASLNEGYTF. The CDR3 region has the DNA TGTGCCTCACTAAACGAAGGCTACACCTTC.

This rearrangement joins TRBV2 to TRBJ1-1; no firm D call. From germline, CDR1 is SNHLY and CDR2 FYNNEI. The V gene lost 7 bases and the J gene lost 1 base, with 4 bases spanning the gap. This CDR3 spans 11 amino acids. As DNA, the CDR3 is TGTGCCAGCATAGAGAACACTGAAGCTTTCTTT. Its protein is CASIENTEAFF.

This clone has a handful of counts. The chain links TRBV10-3 to TRBJ1-5, with D maybe TRBD1 (6 bases). Per germline, CDR1 ENHRY and CDR2 SYGVKD. The CDR3 consists of 14 residues. V dropped 10 bases and J dropped 0 bases, with 13 bases sitting between them. In DNA form, the CDR3 reads TGTGCCACCAGGGACATTCCTAGCAATCAGCCCCAGCATTTT. Its protein is CATRDIPSNQPQHF.

The V and J genes are TRBV28 and TRBJ2-3; D ambiguous. The CDR3 is made up of 13 amino acids. Germline lookup yields CDR1 MDHEN and CDR2 SYDVKM. The V gene lost 5 bases and the J gene lost 1 base, with 7 bases spanning the gap. The CDR3 reads CASSAPGTDTQYF. CDR3 nucleotides: TGTGCCAGCAGTGCCCCGGGCACAGATACGCAGTATTTT.

This clone turned up a few times. The gene calls are TRBV19 and TRBJ2-1; 10 bases match TRBD2. The CDR3 extends over 15 amino acids. Germline V gene sequence: CDR1 LNHDA, CDR2 SQIVND (reference sequence). Unmatched junction bases numbered 8, after V lost 7 bases and J lost 5 bases. This CDR3 reads CASIQDGLADNEQFF. The CDR3 nucleotides are TGTGCCAGTATACAGGACGGACTAGCGGACAATGAGCAGTTCTTC. The complete variable domain, with remaining parts taken from reference TRBV19 and TRBJ2-1, reads DGGITQSPKYLFRKEGQNVTLSCEQNLNHDAMYWYRQDPGQGLRLIYYSQIVNDFQKGDIAEGYSVSREKKESFPLTVTSAQKNPTAFYLCASIQDGLADNEQFFGPGTRLTVL.

About this clone itself: The same CDR3 arises from other DNA sequences in this sample as well. The chain combines TRBV7-9 with TRBJ1-1; the D gene is possibly TRBD1 (5 bases). CDR1 and CDR2 from the germline V gene are SEHNR and FQNEAQ (reference sequence). The CDR3 runs to 12 residues. The ends were cut back, 1 base at V and 7 bases at J, with 7 bases in the middle. In DNA, the CDR3 is TGTGCCAGCAGCTTAGGGGGCGGTGAAGCTTTCTTT. This gives the protein CASSLGGGEAFF.

The V gene is TRBV19, the J gene TRBJ2-1; possibly TRBD2 for D (6 bases). V shed 8 bases and J shed 6 bases, with 20 bases lying between them. The CDR3 covers 15 residues. The germline V gene encodes CDR1 LNHDA and CDR2 SQIVND (reference sequence). CDR3 nucleotide sequence: TGTGCCAGTCGAACAGCGGGCCCGCTTGGCAATGAGCAGTTCTTC. Translating gives CASRTAGPLGNEQFF.

This clone was seen more than once but under ten times. Here the CDR3 reads CASSLGTAQFF. For the CDR3, the DNA is TGTGCCAGCAGCTTGGGGACAGCCCAGTTCTTC. This chain joins TRBV7-2 and TRBJ2-1; 7 bases fit TRBD1. V dropped 3 bases and J dropped 13; count of bases not matched to a gene: 3. Germline V gene data show CDR1 as SGHTA and CDR2 as FQGNSA. This CDR3 is 11 amino acids long.

This clone was counted only a few times. This chain joins TRBV7-9 and TRBJ2-1; tentatively, D is TRBD1 (5 bases). The CDR3 totals 13 residues. Trimming stripped 2 bases from V and 8 bases from J, with 10 bases between. Germline V gene sequence: CDR1 SEHNR, CDR2 FQNEAQ (reference sequence). The CDR3 loop is CASSLNQGHEQFF. The CDR3 nucleotides read TGTGCCAGCAGCTTAAATCAGGGCCATGAGCAGTTCTTC.

This sequence joins TRBV29-1 and TRBJ1-2, with D tentatively TRBD1 (5 bases). The CDR3 extends over 11 amino acids. Germline CDR1 and CDR2: SQVTM and ANQGSEA. The V gene lost 6 bases and the J gene lost 8 bases, with 13 bases spanning the gap. The CDR3 DNA sequence: TGCAGCGTCGATCGACAGTTCGGCTACACCTTC. Translation: CSVDRQFGYTF.

This chain joins TRBV9 and TRBJ2-5, with D perhaps matching TRBD1 (5 bases). The CDR3 has 13 residues. Germline V CDR1 and CDR2: SGDLS, YYNGEE. With 4 bases removed from V and 4 bases from J, the gap between germline ends came to 11 bases. The CDR3 spells CASSLRVGETQYF. The CDR3 region has the DNA TGTGCCAGCAGCCTCAGGGTAGGAGAGACCCAGTACTTC.

The chain employs TRBV28 and TRBJ1-3; 7 bases map to TRBD1. CDR1 is MDHEN and CDR2 is SYDVKM in the germline V gene. V dropped 6 bases and J dropped 5; count of bases not matched to a gene: 13. This CDR3 spans 16 amino acids. In DNA, the CDR3 is TGTGCCAGCAGGCGAACGGGGACAGCCCTGCGAAACACCATATATTTT. It encodes CASRRTGTALRNTIYF.

Only a few counts were recorded for this clone. This chain joins TRBV19 and TRBJ1-2; 7 bases are shared with TRBD1. This CDR3 region has 13 residues. The V gene's germline CDR1 is LNHDA and CDR2 SQIVND (reference sequence). The junction had 1 base not matched to a gene; V was cut back by 5 bases and J by 1 base. Here the CDR3 reads CASSRDSNYGYTF. CDR3 sequence (DNA): TGTGCCAGTAGTCGGGACAGTAACTATGGCTACACCTTC. The whole variable domain, filled in from reference TRBV19 and TRBJ1-2, reads DGGITQSPKYLFRKEGQNVTLSCEQNLNHDAMYWYRQDPGQGLRLIYYSQIVNDFQKGDIAEGYSVSREKKESFPLTVTSAQKNPTAFYLCASSRDSNYGYTFGSGTRLTVV.

The rearrangement links TRBV5-1 to TRBJ1-1; tentatively, D is TRBD1 (6 bases). V lost 0 bases, J lost 4 bases, and 19 bases lay in between. Germline CDR1 SGHRS, CDR2 YFSETQ. There are 17 residues in the CDR3. The CDR3 sequence: CASSLARGAEGGTEAFF. CDR3 in DNA: TGCGCCAGCAGCTTGGCCAGGGGTGCAGAGGGTGGCACTGAAGCTTTCTTT.

This rearrangement joins TRBV25-1 to TRBJ2-1; TRBD2 aligns across 8 bases. CDR1 and CDR2 (germline): MGHDK, SYGVNS. The V gene end was trimmed by 7 bases and the J gene end by 4 bases; junction bases not matched to a gene: 9. CDR3 size: 15 residues. CDR3 in amino acids: CASTPGGAEYNEQFF. In DNA form, the CDR3 reads TGTGCCAGCACTCCCGGGGGGGCAGAATACAATGAGCAGTTCTTC.